These 28 T cell receptor beta chains came from one sample sequenced in a study of blood T cell repertoires in COVID-19 (dated by TCRdb to 2018 to 2020). Library prep was done by the immunoSEQ multiplex PCR assay. Here the immuneACCESS table is served through TCRdb, limited to in-frame sequences with V and J called. Missing clones are a known gap in these copies; in checked studies unresolved V genes cover under half, and the rest lacks a known reason. The sample table holds roughly 170,000 clones, of which approximately 77% were seen once. Of the sample, approximately 18% is held by the ten largest clones. The sample taken for sequencing was PBMCs or T cells enriched from blood (not recorded which). These receptor sequences come from a man aged 55 to 70 who had recovered from COVID-19.

This clone was picked up a small number of times. This chain links TRBV19 with TRBJ2-1; D gene uncertain. Germline loops: CDR1 LNHDA, CDR2 SQIVND (reference sequence). The CDR3 extends over 16 amino acids. V gave up 7 bases and J gave up 0 bases, with 16 bases separating them. The CDR3 DNA is TGTGCCAGTAACGAGGCGGAGCAGAGCTCCTACAATGAGCAGTTCTTC. It codes for CASNEAEQSSYNEQFF.

The genes are TRBV6-5 and TRBJ2-7, with D perhaps TRBD2 (5 bases). The CDR3 is 15 amino acids. Trimming took 6 bases from V and 4 from J, leaving 19 bases between them. Germline CDR1 reads MNHEY; CDR2 reads SVGAGI. DNA of the CDR3: TGTGCCAGCAGAACTTCCGGGATCCCCTCTTACGAGCAGTACTTC. Its translation: CASRTSGIPSYEQYF.

This rearrangement joins TRBV6-5 to TRBJ2-1; 9 positions match TRBD1. CDR1 is MNHEY and CDR2 is SVGAGI in the germline V gene. The CDR3 has 15 amino acids. The V and J ends lost 6 bases and 3 bases, in that order; junction bases with no gene match: 6. CDR3 bases: TGTGCCAGCAGCCTCGACAGGGGGGGCTACAATGAGCAGTTCTTC. Its protein product is CASSLDRGGYNEQFF.

V is TRBV7-3 and J is TRBJ2-2; 10 nucleotides align to TRBD2. Germline lookup yields CDR1 SGHTA and CDR2 FQGTGA. The CDR3 covers 15 residues. After removal of 5 bases from V and 7 bases from J, the junction contained 7 bases not matched to a gene. The CDR3 bases are TGTGCCAGCAGCCCTGCTAGCGGGAGAGGCGGGGAGCTGTTTTTT. Its protein product is CASSPASGRGGELFF.

The chain links TRBV2 to TRBJ1-2; D remains unclear. Germline lookup yields CDR1 SNHLY and CDR2 FYNNEI. The CDR3 contains 12 residues. Trimming removed 8 bases at V and 8 bases at J, with 15 bases between. The CDR3 sequence: CASSSTSTGYTF. The CDR3 DNA sequence: TGTGCCAGCTCTTCTACGAGTACGGGCTACACCTTC.

The chain is built from TRBV3-1 (or the pseudogene TRBV3-2) and TRBJ1-6, with 9 bases identical to TRBD1. V shed 4 bases and J 11 bases; nucleotides not matched to a gene: 9. This CDR3 region has 15 residues. Germline V gene lookup returns CDR1 LGHDT and CDR2 YNNKEL (reference sequence). Here the CDR3 reads CASSLVGQGSAPLHF. CDR3 in DNA: TGTGCCAGCAGCCTCGTAGGACAGGGGTCCGCACCCCTCCACTTT.

The chain joins TRBV27 to TRBJ2-7; 8 bases agree with TRBD2. This CDR3 is built from 15 residues. Per germline, CDR1 MNHEY and CDR2 SMNVEV (reference sequence). V lost 0 bases, J lost 6 bases, and 7 bases stayed unmatched. CDR3 residues: CASSLSGGGSVEQYF. DNA of the CDR3: TGTGCCAGCAGTTTATCCGGCGGGGGGTCTGTCGAGCAGTACTTC.

On this clone: Mismatch with germline at one junction end may stem from a read error. The chain couples TRBV6-2 or TRBV6-3 to TRBJ2-7, with D tentatively TRBD1 (6 bases). The CDR3 spans 12 residues. CDR1 MNHEY and CDR2 SVGEGT come from the germline V gene. As DNA, the CDR3 is TGTGCCAGCAGTTACTCCGGGACAAGACCGGACTTC. This codes for CASSYSGTRPDF.

The chain recombines TRBV9 with TRBJ1-6; maybe TRBD1 (6 bases). CDR1 is SGDLS and CDR2 is YYNGEE in the germline V gene. The CDR3 has 15 amino acids. Trimming removed 0 bases at V and 12 bases at J, with 16 bases between. The CDR3 sequence is CASSVGEGGRGPLHF. The CDR3 coding sequence is TGTGCCAGCAGCGTAGGGGAAGGGGGTCGAGGACCCCTCCACTTT.

The chain is built from TRBV10-3 and TRBJ2-3, with 15 bases lining up with TRBD2. Germline V gene lookup returns CDR1 ENHRY and CDR2 SYGVKD. This CDR3 spans 18 amino acids. V lost 4 bases to trimming and J lost 2 bases; unmatched junction nucleotides: 7. CDR3 protein: CAISGGLAGGRATDTQYF. The CDR3 DNA sequence: TGTGCCATCAGTGGGGGACTAGCGGGAGGTAGGGCCACAGATACGCAGTATTTT.

V usage is TRBV13 and J usage is TRBJ1-1; the match to TRBD1 covers 10 bases. CDR3 length equals 17 residues. V shed 4 bases, J shed 4 bases, and the junction held 12 bases outside the gene matches. CDR1 is PRHDT, CDR2 FYEKMQ, per germline (reference sequence). This CDR3 is CASSSTRDRGLGTEAFF. CDR3 bases: TGTGCCAGCAGCTCCACCCGGGACAGGGGACTGGGCACTGAAGCTTTCTTT.

This chain connects TRBV19 to TRBJ2-3, with 7 bases fitting TRBD2. The CDR3 runs 14 residues. Trimming at V came to 11 bases and at J to 2 bases, leaving 10 bases not matched to a gene. Germline values: CDR1 LNHDA, CDR2 SQIVND (reference sequence). CDR3 bases: TGTGCCGTTCGGCCGGCGGGAGACACAGATACGCAGTATTTT. It translates to CAVRPAGDTDTQYF.

This clone was recorded once. The V gene is TRBV11-2, the J gene TRBJ2-3, with TRBD2 identical over 13 bases. Germline lookup yields CDR1 SGHAT and CDR2 FQNNGV. V lost 1 base and J lost 1; bases outside the gene matches: 2. There are 17 residues in the CDR3. Here the CDR3 reads CASSLAGLAGGTDTQYF. The CDR3 coding sequence is TGTGCCAGCAGCTTAGCCGGACTAGCGGGGGGCACAGATACGCAGTATTTT.

This chain joins TRBV27 and TRBJ2-7, with TRBD2 matching over 7 bases. Germline trimming cut 4 bases from V and 5 bases from J; bases unmatched to any gene: 14. CDR1 is MNHEY, CDR2 SMNVEV, per germline (reference sequence). This CDR3 contains 16 residues. CDR3: CASSCLLRDYYHEQYF. CDR3 DNA: TGTGCCAGCAGTTGCCTACTCCGGGACTACTACCACGAGCAGTACTTC.

The chain combines TRBV4-1 with TRBJ2-1, with a possible D match to TRBD2 (5 bases). Germline V gives CDR1 MGHRA, CDR2 YSYEKL. The V end lost 4 bases, the J end lost 10 bases, and 11 bases lay between the germline ends. The CDR3 consists of 12 residues. The CDR3 bases are TGCGCCAGCAGCCCTCAACGGGAAGAGCAGTTCTTC. This translates into CASSPQREEQFF.

The V gene is TRBV10-3, the J gene TRBJ2-7, with D possibly matching TRBD2 (6 bases). The CDR3 spans 14 residues. V was clipped by 6 bases and J by 6 bases, with 18 bases between them. Germline V CDR1 and CDR2: ENHRY, SYGVKD. The CDR3 DNA reads TGTGCCATCAGCAAGGGACTCATTGAAGGCGAGCAGTACTTC. It encodes CAISKGLIEGEQYF.

This sequence joins TRBV2 and TRBJ1-1; D is uncertain. V shed 7 bases and J shed 0 bases, with 12 bases lying between them. Germline loops: CDR1 SNHLY, CDR2 FYNNEI. This CDR3 has 14 residues. The CDR3 nucleotides are TGTGCCAGCAACCCGGGTTCCATGAACACTGAAGCTTTCTTT. Translating gives CASNPGSMNTEAFF.

This chain links TRBV18 with TRBJ2-2, with a possible D match to TRBD1 (6 bases). This CDR3 contains 13 residues. In germline, CDR1 is KGHSH, CDR2 LQKENI. Trimming left V 1 base short and J 6 bases short, with 6 bases between. The CDR3: CASSPQGAGELFF. The CDR3 nucleotides read TGTGCCAGCTCACCACAGGGGGCCGGGGAGCTGTTTTTT.

The V and J genes are TRBV6-5 and TRBJ1-2, with 7 bases identical to TRBD1. The germline gives CDR1 MNHEY, CDR2 SVGAGI. The junction had 4 bases not matched to a gene; V was cut back by 5 bases and J by 7 bases. The CDR3 is 12 residues long. The CDR3 nucleotides read TGTGCCAGCAGTCAGACAGGGTTTGGCTACACCTTC. This encodes CASSQTGFGYTF.

The chain combines TRBV5-5 with TRBJ1-6, with D maybe TRBD1 (6 bases). The V gene lost 3 bases and the J gene lost 4 bases, with 26 bases spanning the gap. The CDR3 extends over 20 amino acids. Germline CDR1 SGHKS, CDR2 YYEKEE (reference sequence). The CDR3 sequence is CASSYDPLVFRQDYNSPLHF. In nucleotides, the CDR3 is TGTGCCAGCAGCTACGATCCACTTGTCTTCCGACAGGATTATAATTCACCCCTCCACTTT.

The chain recombines TRBV19 with TRBJ2-1; D perhaps matches TRBD1 (5 bases). Trimming took off 2 bases at V and 4 bases at J, with 6 bases between the two ends. The germline CDR1 and CDR2 sequences are LNHDA and SQIVND (reference sequence). The CDR3 sequence is 13 residues long. The CDR3 reads CASSIQGYNEQFF. DNA of the CDR3: TGTGCCAGTAGTATACAGGGATACAATGAGCAGTTCTTC.

The rearrangement uses TRBV29-1 and TRBJ1-2, with TRBD1 matching over 7 bases. Germline CDR1 is SQVTM and CDR2 is ANQGSEA. V was clipped by 7 bases and J by 4 bases; unmatched bases: 9. This CDR3 region has 13 residues. In DNA, the CDR3 is TGCAGCGCCAACCGGGACAGAACCTATGGCTACACCTTC. It yields the protein CSANRDRTYGYTF.

The chain is built from TRBV4-1 and TRBJ2-1; 7 nucleotides align to TRBD1. Looked up from germline, CDR1 is MGHRA and CDR2 is YSYEKL. V was clipped by 1 base and J by 0 bases; unmatched bases: 9. The CDR3 consists of 18 residues. The CDR3, as DNA: TGCGCCAGCAGCCAAGCGTCCAGACAGGGCTACTCCTACAATGAGCAGTTCTTC. This encodes CASSQASRQGYSYNEQFF.

The V and J genes are TRBV3-1 (or the pseudogene TRBV3-2) and TRBJ2-7; D may be TRBD1 (5 bases). Germline V gene lookup returns CDR1 LGHDT and CDR2 YNNKEL (reference sequence). The V end lost 0 bases, the J end lost 3 bases, and 12 bases lay between the germline ends. This CDR3 has 15 amino acids. The CDR3, as DNA: TGTGCCAGCAGCCAAGACAGGGTTTCCCACTACGAGCAGTACTTC. Translating it yields CASSQDRVSHYEQYF.

This rearrangement joins TRBV7-2 to TRBJ1-6, with D perhaps TRBD1 (6 bases). V was cut by 8 bases and J by 7 bases, with 21 bases left in between. This CDR3 region has 16 residues. Germline assignment: CDR1 SGHTA and CDR2 FQGNSA. Here the CDR3 reads CASGRMAQGTNSPLHF. CDR3 DNA: TGTGCCAGCGGACGGATGGCACAGGGAACAAATTCACCCCTCCACTTT.

This clone was counted once. The gene calls are TRBV7-6 and TRBJ2-7; D might be TRBD1 (5 bases). This CDR3 has 13 amino acids. The germline V gene encodes CDR1 SGHVS and CDR2 FNYEAQ. The V gene lost 5 bases and the J gene lost 2 bases, with 10 bases spanning the gap. The chain's CDR3 is CASSQGGPYEQYF. DNA of the CDR3: TGTGCCAGCAGCCAGGGTGGTCCCTACGAGCAGTACTTC.

Comments on this clone: At the DNA level, this CDR3 is encoded by other sequences in the same sample as well. This chain joins TRBV5-1 and TRBJ2-5; 8 bases agree with TRBD2. Trimming at V came to 4 bases and at J to 3 bases, leaving 5 bases not matched to a gene. Germline CDR1 and CDR2: SGHRS and YFSETQ. The CDR3 runs 14 residues. CDR3 in DNA: TGCGCCAGCAGCCTCGCGGGGGGAGAAGAGACCCAGTACTTC. The encoded protein is CASSLAGGEETQYF.

V gene TRBV7-3 combines with J gene TRBJ2-3, with TRBD2 matching 9 bases. The CDR3 totals 15 residues. CDR1 and CDR2 from the germline V gene are SGHTA and FQGTGA. With V trimmed by 5 bases and J by 4 bases, 7 bases remained unmatched. CDR3 protein: CASSRGGARADTQYF. The DNA of the CDR3 is TGTGCCAGCAGCCGCGGGGGGGCCCGAGCAGATACGCAGTATTTT. The variable domain in full, with the rest retrieved from reference TRBV7-3 and TRBJ2-3, is GAGVSQTPSNKVTEKGKYVELRCDPISGHTALYWYRQSLGQGPEFLIYFQGTGAADDSGLPNDRFFAVRPEGSVSTLKIQRTERGDSAVYLCASSRGGARADTQYFGPGTRLTVL.